These 17 T cell receptor beta chains were sequenced from one sample in a study of T cells in Graves' hyperthyroidism and ophthalmopathy. Template material for amplifying TCR beta CDR3 regions consisted of RNA transcripts. Using the HTBI primer set, a first-round RT-PCR was run on the TCR CDR3. MiXCR was run by TCRdb on the multiplex PCR reads, yielding one entry per CDR3 protein. The sample has hundreds of thousands of distinct CDR3 sequences, 13% to 15% seen once. Sequenced material: blood. These receptors came from a woman aged 18-29 years with Graves' hyperthyroidism.

The rearrangement uses TRBV30 and TRBJ2-1; D is unresolved. V lost 3 bases to trimming and J lost 12 bases, with 12 bases between them. CDR3 size: 11 residues. Germline V gene sequence: CDR1 GTSNPN, CDR2 SVGIG (reference sequence). The CDR3: CAWSAGPSQFF. CDR3 DNA sequence: TGTGCCTGGAGCGCCGGCCCTTCGCAGTTCTTC.

The rearrangement uses TRBV19 and TRBJ2-1, with a possible D match to TRBD2 (5 bases). V lost 6 bases, J lost 6 bases, and 15 bases lay in between. There are 14 residues in the CDR3. Looked up from germline, CDR1 is LNHDA and CDR2 is SQIVND (reference sequence). DNA for the CDR3: TGTGCCAGTAGCCCCAGCCGGGGTTCCAATGAGCAGTTCTTC. Translated: CASSPSRGSNEQFF.

This clonotype came up many times. The chain carries TRBV30 and TRBJ2-7; D is unresolved. Germline V gene sequence: CDR1 GTSNPN, CDR2 SVGIG (reference sequence). V was trimmed by 0 bases and J by 0 bases, leaving 21 bases between them. The CDR3 extends over 18 amino acids. The CDR3 loop is CAWSVYSRLAHSSYEQYF. The CDR3 nucleotides read TGTGCCTGGAGTGTATATAGCAGGTTGGCACACAGCTCCTACGAGCAGTACTTC.

This clonotype was detected ten times or more. The V call is TRBV30, the J call TRBJ2-7; 13 positions agree with TRBD2. Trimming removed 3 bases from V and 1 base from J; junction bases left unmatched: 12. Germline values: CDR1 GTSNPN, CDR2 SVGIG (reference sequence). This CDR3 has 18 residues. CDR3 nucleotides: TGTGCCTGGAGGATGCCCCGGACTAGCGGGAGTATATCCTACGAGCAGTACTTC. This sequence encodes CAWRMPRTSGSISYEQYF.

The rearrangement joins TRBV4-3 to TRBJ1-4; D uncertain. Germline loops: CDR1 LGHNA, CDR2 YSLEER. The CDR3 length is 20 residues. Trimming cost V 1 base and J 0 bases, with 21 bases left between them. CDR3 DNA sequence: TGCGCCAGCAGCCAAGTTTCAGACTTTGAGTTGACCACAACTAATGAAAAACTGTTTTTT. Translated: CASSQVSDFELTTTNEKLFF.

V is TRBV5-1 and J is TRBJ2-1; D is perhaps TRBD1 (6 bases). The CDR3 length is 15 residues. Germline CDR1 reads SGHRS; CDR2 reads YFSETQ. Trimming took 4 bases from V and 0 from J, leaving 11 bases between them. CDR3 DNA: TGCGCCAGCAGCGTACAGGGTATCTCCTACAATGAGCAGTTCTTC. Translated: CASSVQGISYNEQFF.

This clonotype was seen repeatedly, ten times or more. The chain combines TRBV30 with TRBJ2-7; D is perhaps TRBD1 (6 bases). Per germline, CDR1 GTSNPN and CDR2 SVGIG (reference sequence). This CDR3 is built from 12 residues. V dropped 3 bases and J dropped 9 bases, with 15 bases sitting between them. The CDR3 nucleotides are TGTGCCTGGAGGGGTCACAGGGACGGGCAGTACTTC. This gives the protein CAWRGHRDGQYF.

This clonotype came up a few times. The chain has TRBV30 and TRBJ1-5; no definite D call. CDR3 size: 11 residues. The V and J ends lost 1 base and 9 bases respectively, with 7 bases between them. The germline V gene has CDR1 GTSNPN and CDR2 SVGIG (reference sequence). The CDR3 DNA sequence: TGTGCCTGGAGTGCACTGGGGCCCCAGCATTTT. Its protein product is CAWSALGPQHF.

The rearrangement joins TRBV30 to TRBJ2-7; TRBD2 agrees at 8 bases. CDR1 and CDR2 (germline): GTSNPN, SVGIG (reference sequence). There are 13 residues in the CDR3. Trimming at V came to 4 bases and at J to 4 bases, leaving 6 bases not matched to a gene. CDR3 in DNA: TGTGCCTGGACTCCCGGGGGGGGTTACGAGCAGTACTTC. This encodes CAWTPGGGYEQYF.

The chain links TRBV20-1 to TRBJ2-1; 11 bases line up with TRBD1. From germline, CDR1 is DFQATT and CDR2 SNEGSKA (reference sequence). V shed 0 bases, J shed 7 bases, and the junction held 14 bases outside the gene matches. The CDR3 is 18 amino acids. CDR3: CSARDPSAGQGAENEQFF. The CDR3 DNA follows: TGCAGTGCTAGAGACCCCTCCGCTGGACAGGGGGCGGAAAATGAGCAGTTCTTC.

The CDR3 reads CASTPLGIGPSGTDTQYF. The CDR3 coding sequence is TGTGCCAGCACCCCTTTAGGAATCGGACCCTCCGGGACAGATACGCAGTATTTT. This sequence joins TRBV27 and TRBJ2-3; the D is unclear. CDR1 and CDR2 from the germline V gene are MNHEY and SMNVEV (reference sequence). V lost 7 bases, J lost 3 bases, and 26 bases lay in between. CDR3 size: 18 residues.

The gene calls are TRBV7-9 and TRBJ2-1; maybe TRBD1 (5 bases). There are 14 residues in the CDR3. The V gene lost 2 bases and the J gene lost 8 bases, with 13 bases spanning the gap. CDR1 SEHNR and CDR2 FQNEAQ come from the germline V gene (reference sequence). The CDR3 spells CASSLMVSQDEQFF. CDR3 nucleotide sequence: TGTGCCAGCAGCTTAATGGTCTCACAGGATGAGCAGTTCTTC.

This clonotype occurred many times. The chain has TRBV5-1 and TRBJ1-2; D is uncertain. The germline gives CDR1 SGHRS, CDR2 YFSETQ. V was trimmed by 4 bases and J by 3 bases, leaving 10 bases between them. The length of the CDR3 is 13 residues. Here the CDR3 DNA reads TGCGCCAGCAGCCGGGCTTGGGACTATGGCTACACCTTC. Translating gives CASSRAWDYGYTF.

The gene calls are TRBV29-1 and TRBJ2-5, with 10 bases lining up with TRBD2. After removal of 7 bases from V and 3 bases from J, the junction contained 8 bases not matched to a gene. The CDR3 loop spans 14 amino acids. From germline, CDR1 is SQVTM and CDR2 ANQGSEA. In nucleotides, the CDR3 is TGCAGCGCCCGACCCGGACTAGCGGAAGAGACCCAGTACTTC. This sequence encodes CSARPGLAEETQYF. The full variable domain, its missing parts supplied by reference TRBV29-1 and TRBJ2-5, is SAVISQKPSRDICQRGTSLTIQCQVDSQVTMMFWYRQQPGQSLTLIATANQGSEATYESGFVIDKFPISRPNLTFSTLTVSNMSPEDSSIYLCSARPGLAEETQYFGPGTRLLVL.

This clonotype has a handful of counts. The chain carries TRBV7-3 and TRBJ1-4; a weak D match, TRBD1 (6 bases). The CDR3 extends over 14 amino acids. Germline CDR1 is SGHTA and CDR2 is FQGTGA. V shed 5 bases and J shed 8 bases, with 15 bases lying between them. For the CDR3, the DNA is TGTGCCAGCAGCCAAGGGGGGGCTGGGGAAAAACTGTTTTTT. Protein product: CASSQGGAGEKLFF. Variable domain in full (rest from reference TRBV7-3 and TRBJ1-4): GAGVSQTPSNKVTEKGKYVELRCDPISGHTALYWYRQSLGQGPEFLIYFQGTGAADDSGLPNDRFFAVRPEGSVSTLKIQRTERGDSAVYLCASSQGGAGEKLFFGSGTQLSVL.

The chain couples TRBV5-1 to TRBJ2-5, with unresolved D. Trimming took off 4 bases at V and 5 bases at J, with 15 bases between the two ends. Germline-derived CDR1 and CDR2 are SGHRS and YFSETQ. The CDR3 has 14 residues. The CDR3 protein is CASSRAPPPETQYF. The CDR3 DNA reads TGCGCCAGCAGCAGGGCGCCCCCCCCCGAGACCCAGTACTTC.

This clonotype was detected a few times. The J gene is TRBJ2-5, the V gene TRBV6-4, with a weak D call TRBD2 (6 bases). The CDR3 has 16 amino acids. V gave up 5 bases and J gave up 4 bases, with 20 bases separating them. Germline CDR1 MRHNA, CDR2 SNTAGT. CDR3 sequence reads: CASSPRDLGGRETQYF. The CDR3 bases are TGTGCCAGCAGTCCGCGGGACCTTGGGGGAAGAGAGACCCAGTACTTC.